This T cell receptor beta chain comes out of a study of blood T cell repertoires in COVID-19. Seattle participants joined during active infection and were tracked over time. This CDR3 is 18 amino acids long. Germline V gene data show CDR1 as SGHRS and CDR2 as YFSETQ. Trimming cost V 3 bases and J 9 bases; bases outside gene matches: 19. The assay was immunoSEQ multiplex PCR, and TCRdb's table has in-frame clones only and misses some. There are about 280,000 clones in the sample; 88% occur only once, and around 11% lies in the top ten. Sequencing was done on a sample of peripheral blood. The genes are TRBV5-1 and TRBJ2-1, with TRBD2 matching 9 bases. The TCR originated in a woman aged 25 to 39 with COVID-19, enrolled during active disease. CDR3 amino acids: CASSSTTPSGVGGIEQFF. CDR3 bases: TGCGCCAGCAGCTCAACGACGCCTAGCGGGGTTGGGGGCATTGAGCAGTTCTTC.